The clone carrying this T cell receptor beta chain was counted a few times. Its specificity is unknown. Only one heparinised blood draw was taken per donor, and its volume averaged about 120 mL. The sample is drawn from a study of beta chain features in type 1 diabetes. As for the study in general: Sorted cells, roughly 100,000,000 in number, were examined across all samples. General study results and limits: Insertion counts at VDJ junctions were lower in type 1 diabetes patients, who also showed more deletions there. Overrepresentation of cells with high TCR expression could result from cDNA sequencing. Moderate but significant shortening of TCRB CDR3s was recorded in all four CD4+ subsets from Type 1 diabetes patients.

cDNA synthesis used the whole RNA isolate, giving expressed TCRB sequences. Only in-frame clones appear in the TCRdb table, and some are missing; sequencing was by immunoSEQ multiplex PCR. The repertoire holds roughly 400,000 clones, 8.5% to 10% seen once, with approximately 0.55% in the top ten. Per germline, CDR1 LNHDA and CDR2 SQIVND (reference sequence). The CDR3 sequence is 14 residues long. V was shortened by 5 bases and J by 7 bases, with 15 bases between the two germline ends. This chain joins TRBV19 and TRBJ1-5; possible D gene TRBD1, 6 bases. The sequenced material came from central memory CD4+ T cells from blood. This TCR was recovered from a man aged 25-45 years with type 1 diabetes. CDR3 sequence: CASSSARGLQPQHF. CDR3 nucleotides: TGTGCCAGTAGTTCGGCTCGGGGGCTACAGCCCCAGCATTTT. Drawing the rest from reference TRBV19 and TRBJ1-5, the complete variable domain is DGGITQSPKYLFRKEGQNVTLSCEQNLNHDAMYWYRQDPGQGLRLIYYSQIVNDFQKGDIAEGYSVSREKKESFPLTVTSAQKNPTAFYLCASSSARGLQPQHFGDGTRLSIL.